These 27 T cell receptor beta chains originate from one sample sequenced in a study of cytomegalovirus exposure and HLA in healthy donors. The PCR had 60 Vbeta and 13 Jbeta primers. Generated by immunoSEQ multiplex PCR, the TCRdb table keeps only in-frame clones and is missing some. The sample contains roughly 130,000 clones, roughly 80% of which appear only once. Specimen: PBMCs. The receptor set was obtained from a man aged 35 to 55 in good health and CMV-seronegative.

The chain links TRBV7-9 to TRBJ1-1, with D perhaps TRBD1 (6 bases). CDR3 length equals 15 residues. CDR1 and CDR2 from the germline V gene are SEHNR and FQNEAQ (reference sequence). V lost 4 bases and J 5 bases, leaving 17 bases between the germline ends. CDR3 in amino acids: CASSYYGGAGTEAFF. The CDR3 DNA sequence: TGTGCCAGCAGCTACTACGGGGGGGCCGGGACTGAAGCTTTCTTT.

The chain combines TRBV6-5 with TRBJ1-5; D is unclear. This CDR3 comprises 14 residues. Germline CDR1 MNHEY, CDR2 SVGAGI. The ends were cut back, 0 bases at V and 4 bases at J, with 7 bases in the middle. The DNA for the CDR3 is TGTGCCAGCAGTTACTCCAGCGGGAATCAGCCCCAGCATTTT. It specifies CASSYSSGNQPQHF.

This sequence joins TRBV2 and TRBJ2-3; 8 nucleotides line up with TRBD2. V shed 7 bases and J 4 bases; nucleotides not matched to a gene: 4. CDR1 and CDR2 (germline): SNHLY, FYNNEI. This CDR3 has 13 residues. The CDR3 DNA follows: TGTGCCAGCATCGACGGGGGGGCAGATACGCAGTATTTT. It codes for CASIDGGADTQYF.

This clone appeared a single time. The chain couples TRBV5-1 to TRBJ1-4, with TRBD1 matching 11 bases. V lost 2 bases to trimming and J lost 8 bases; unmatched junction nucleotides: 5. The CDR3 sequence is 15 residues long. Per germline, CDR1 SGHRS and CDR2 YFSETQ. Written as DNA, the CDR3 is TGCGCCAGCAGCTTTGGGACAGGGGGTGAGGAAAAACTGTTTTTT. Translating gives CASSFGTGGEEKLFF. The complete variable domain, with remaining parts taken from reference TRBV5-1 and TRBJ1-4, reads KAGVTQTPRYLIKTRGQQVTLSCSPISGHRSVSWYQQTPGQGLQFLFEYFSETQRNKGNFPGRFSGRQFSNSRSEMNVSTLELGDSALYLCASSFGTGGEEKLFFGSGTQLSVL.

This clone has just one count. The rearrangement joins TRBV5-5 to TRBJ1-1; 7 nucleotides match TRBD1. In germline, CDR1 is SGHKS, CDR2 YYEKEE (reference sequence). The J segment lost 7 bases and the V segment lost 5 bases, leaving 5 bases of the junction unmatched. This CDR3 is 12 amino acids long. CDR3 sequence: CASRWSGGEAFF. DNA of the CDR3: TGTGCCAGCAGATGGTCAGGGGGTGAAGCTTTCTTT.

This sequence joins TRBV5-6 and TRBJ2-3; 8 bases are shared with TRBD2. Per the germline V gene, CDR1 is SGHDT and CDR2 is YYEEEE. V shed 4 bases, J shed 1 base, and the junction held 5 bases outside the gene matches. The CDR3 is 15 residues long. CDR3 in amino acids: CASSRGGPRTDTQYF. CDR3 nucleotide sequence: TGTGCCAGCAGCCGCGGGGGGCCGCGCACAGATACGCAGTATTTT.

The V gene is TRBV28, the J gene TRBJ1-5, with 8 nucleotides matching TRBD1. The trim removed 6 bases at V and 3 bases at J, leaving 7 bases unmatched. The CDR3 runs 15 residues. In germline, CDR1 is MDHEN, CDR2 SYDVKM. CDR3 DNA: TGTGCCAGCAGCGCCGGGACAGGCCCCAATCAGCCCCAGCATTTT. This sequence encodes CASSAGTGPNQPQHF. The full variable domain, with the rest looked up from reference TRBV28 and TRBJ1-5, is DVKVTQSSRYLVKRTGEKVFLECVQDMDHENMFWYRQDPGLGLRLIYFSYDVKMKEKGDIPEGYSVSREKKERFSLILESASTNQTSMYLCASSAGTGPNQPQHFGDGTRLSIL.

This clone showed up just a few times. The J gene is TRBJ1-4, the V gene TRBV6-5; a weak D match, TRBD1 (6 bases). CDR1 is MNHEY and CDR2 is SVGAGI in the germline V gene. CDR3 length: 14 residues. V was pared by 4 bases and J by 3 bases, with 9 bases between. The CDR3 region is CASSFRQANEKLFF. The CDR3 nucleotides are TGTGCCAGCAGTTTTCGACAGGCTAATGAAAAACTGTTTTTT.

A word on this clone: Other nucleotide sequences from this sample produce the same CDR3. The chain uses TRBV5-1 and TRBJ2-3; D is unresolved. Germline CDR1 reads SGHRS; CDR2 reads YFSETQ. V shed 0 bases and J shed 3 bases, with 5 bases lying between them. The CDR3 has 13 residues. The chain's CDR3 is CASSLAGTDTQYF. CDR3 sequence (DNA): TGCGCCAGCAGCTTGGCCGGTACAGATACGCAGTATTTT.

The rearrangement uses TRBV5-1 and TRBJ2-2; TRBD2 aligns across 9 bases. Trimming removed 4 bases from V and 7 bases from J; junction bases left unmatched: 11. CDR1 and CDR2 from the germline V gene are SGHRS and YFSETQ. This CDR3 spans 16 amino acids. CDR3 amino acids: CASSPLSGSVGGELFF. DNA for the CDR3: TGCGCCAGCAGCCCACTTAGCGGGAGCGTCGGCGGGGAGCTGTTTTTT.

This clone was observed a handful of times. This chain connects TRBV5-6 to TRBJ2-1; 10 bases align to TRBD2. V lost 1 base and J lost 8; bases outside the gene matches: 9. Germline V gives CDR1 SGHDT, CDR2 YYEEEE. This CDR3 has 16 amino acids. The CDR3 here is CASSLKWSSGSYEQFF. For the CDR3, the DNA is TGTGCCAGCAGCTTGAAGTGGTCTAGCGGGAGTTATGAGCAGTTCTTC.

The chain has TRBV6-5 and TRBJ2-1; maybe TRBD1 (5 bases). V was cut by 2 bases and J by 2 bases, with 10 bases left in between. In germline, CDR1 is MNHEY, CDR2 SVGAGI. The CDR3 consists of 15 residues. The CDR3 bases are TGTGCCAGCAGTTACACCAGGGTGGCCTACAATGAGCAGTTCTTC. Encoded protein: CASSYTRVAYNEQFF.

V and J are TRBV21-1 and TRBJ1-5; the D call TRBD1 from the table was never checked on the DNA. TRBV21-1 has pseudogene status. There are 21 residues in the CDR3. The CDR3 loop is CASPKASIRDRGLYSNQPQHF. CDR3 coding DNA: TGTGCCAGCCCCAAGGCCAGCATCCGGGACAGGGGCCTCTATAGCAATCAGCCCCAGCATTTT.

This clone was found once. Here the CDR3 DNA reads TGTGCCAGCACTACTCAGGCCTACGAGCAGTACTTC. As protein: CASTTQAYEQYF. J is TRBJ2-7 and V is TRBV2, with D unresolved. The CDR3 consists of 12 residues. Trimming shortened V by 7 bases and J by 2 bases, and 9 bases separated the two germline ends. The germline V gene encodes CDR1 SNHLY and CDR2 FYNNEI.

V usage is TRBV7-2 and J usage is TRBJ2-3; D might be TRBD1 (6 bases). The CDR3 spans 14 residues. V was clipped by 6 bases and J by 4 bases, with 14 bases between them. Per the germline V gene, CDR1 is SGHTA and CDR2 is FQGNSA. The CDR3 sequence is CASRSSQGADTQYF. In DNA form, the CDR3 reads TGTGCCAGCAGATCCTCACAGGGCGCAGATACGCAGTATTTT.

This clone was seen once. The rearrangement links TRBV7-2 to TRBJ2-2, with D maybe TRBD2 (5 bases). The V gene's germline CDR1 is SGHTA and CDR2 FQGNSA. This CDR3 spans 13 amino acids. V lost 3 bases and J lost 8, with 10 bases in between. In DNA form, the CDR3 reads TGTGCCAGCAGCTTCGGGGTAGCAGGGGAGCTGTTTTTT. As protein: CASSFGVAGELFF.

This chain connects TRBV11-2 to TRBJ2-3; possibly TRBD1 for D (6 bases). The CDR3 extends over 19 amino acids. The germline V gene encodes CDR1 SGHAT and CDR2 FQNNGV. V lost 3 bases and J lost 6, with 28 bases in between. CDR3 residues: CASSFYRSRTEGWRDTQYF. The CDR3 DNA reads as TGTGCCAGCAGCTTCTATCGATCTAGGACAGAAGGTTGGCGGGATACGCAGTATTTT. The variable domain in full, completed from reference TRBV11-2 and TRBJ2-3, reads EAGVAQSPRYKIIEKRQSVAFWCNPISGHATLYWYQQILGQGPKLLIQFQNNGVVDDSQLPKDRFSAERLKGVDSTLKIQPAKLEDSAVYLCASSFYRSRTEGWRDTQYFGPGTRLTVL.

The V call is TRBV2, the J call TRBJ1-2; D gene ambiguous. Germline CDR1 and CDR2: SNHLY and FYNNEI. Trimming took off 1 base at V and 2 bases at J, with 14 bases between the two ends. This CDR3 is built from 16 residues. The CDR3 spells CASSEGSRARNYGYTF. The CDR3 DNA sequence: TGTGCCAGCAGTGAAGGATCGAGGGCGAGAAACTATGGCTACACCTTC.

The J gene is TRBJ1-2, the V gene TRBV6-6; 12 nucleotides align to TRBD1. Germline CDR1 is MNHNY and CDR2 is SVGAGI (reference sequence). J was trimmed by 7 bases and V by 0 bases; bases with no gene match: 6. CDR3 length: 16 amino acids. The CDR3 here is CASSYSEGQGARGYTF. The CDR3 nucleotides read TGTGCCAGCAGTTACTCTGAGGGACAGGGGGCGCGTGGCTACACCTTC.

This chain connects TRBV7-2 to TRBJ1-5; 11 bases match TRBD1. CDR1 and CDR2 (germline): SGHTA, FQGNSA. This CDR3 region has 17 residues. With V trimmed by 0 bases and J by 3 bases, 4 bases remained unmatched. CDR3 residues: CASSLARTGGSNQPQHF. The CDR3 DNA is TGTGCCAGCAGCTTAGCCCGGACAGGGGGCTCCAATCAGCCCCAGCATTTT.

This clone was recorded only once. The CDR3 DNA reads TGTGCCAGCAGTTACTCTCGGACTCTCTCCTACAATGAGCAGTTCTTC. Translation: CASSYSRTLSYNEQFF. The rearrangement links TRBV6-5 to TRBJ2-1; possibly TRBD2 for D (5 bases). The germline V and J ends were trimmed by 0 bases and 0 bases, with 9 bases remaining between them. The CDR3 totals 16 residues. Germline values: CDR1 MNHEY, CDR2 SVGAGI.

V and J are TRBV5-6 and TRBJ2-1, with D uncertain. The germline CDR1 and CDR2 sequences are SGHDT and YYEEEE. V was cut by 2 bases and J by 8 bases, with 8 bases left in between. This CDR3 has 12 amino acids. The chain's CDR3 is CASSFRVDEQFF. CDR3 sequence (DNA): TGTGCCAGCAGCTTCCGGGTAGATGAGCAGTTCTTC. Full variable domain (rest looked up from reference TRBV5-6 and TRBJ2-1): DAGVTQSPTHLIKTRGQQVTLRCSPKSGHDTVSWYQQALGQGPQFIFQYYEEEERQRGNFPDRFSGHQFPNYSSELNVNALLLGDSALYLCASSFRVDEQFFGPGTRLTVL.

J is TRBJ1-4 and V is TRBV19; D possibly corresponds to TRBD1 (5 bases). CDR3 length: 14 amino acids. V was clipped by 3 bases and J by 7 bases, with 12 bases between them. Germline CDR1 is LNHDA and CDR2 is SQIVND (reference sequence). The CDR3 region has the DNA TGTGCCAGTAGTATCGAGGGGAGGGGTGAAAAACTGTTTTTT. It translates to CASSIEGRGEKLFF.

Only a few counts were recorded for this clone. V gene TRBV2 combines with J gene TRBJ1-5, with TRBD1 as a possible D gene (5 bases). The CDR3 loop spans 15 amino acids. Germline V gives CDR1 SNHLY, CDR2 FYNNEI. The V gene lost 3 bases and the J gene lost 3 bases, with 12 bases spanning the gap. The CDR3 here is CASSEHARDNQPQHF. DNA of the CDR3: TGTGCCAGCAGTGAGCACGCCAGGGACAATCAGCCCCAGCATTTT.

The V and J genes are TRBV6-6 and TRBJ1-5; D unclear. The CDR3 has 14 residues. The V end lost 2 bases, the J end lost 4 bases, and 9 bases lay between the germline ends. CDR1 MNHNY and CDR2 SVGAGI come from the germline V gene (reference sequence). Here the CDR3 reads CASSYPETNQPQHF. Written as DNA, the CDR3 is TGTGCCAGCAGTTACCCAGAAACAAATCAGCCCCAGCATTTT.

The rearrangement uses TRBV5-1 and TRBJ1-1, with a weak D call TRBD1 (6 bases). The CDR3 sequence is 14 residues long. In germline, CDR1 is SGHRS, CDR2 YFSETQ. Trimming took 2 bases from V and 5 from J, leaving 13 bases between them. In nucleotides, the CDR3 is TGCGCCAGCAGCTTCATAGGGGGGGAGACTGAAGCTTTCTTT. Translating gives CASSFIGGETEAFF.

This clone was seen only once. J is TRBJ2-3 and V is TRBV10-1; D unresolved. CDR1 is WNHNN and CDR2 is SYGVQD in the germline V gene (reference sequence). The CDR3 is 13 residues long. The V end was cut by 4 bases, the J end by 6 bases, with 11 bases between. DNA for the CDR3: TGCGCCAGCAGTGTGGGTAGCCGTGATACGCAGTATTTT. This codes for CASSVGSRDTQYF.